This entry features one T cell receptor (beta chain) sequence. No antigen is known for it. The repertoire was sequenced with immunoSEQ multiplex PCR; TCRdb's copy has only in-frame clones and lacks some. The sample yields around 24,000 clones, about three quarters seen once. Germline V gives CDR1 MDHEN, CDR2 SYDVKM. Trimming took off 9 bases at V and 2 bases at J, with 14 bases between the two ends. The CDR3 covers 13 residues. The data derive from a study of radiotherapy plus CTLA-4 blockade in lung cancer. Study at large: Objective responses arose in approximately 19% of patients, and 25% to 35% experienced disease control. Broader study findings: Researchers report tumor-derived TCR clones expanding in blood after radiotherapy plus ipilimumab.

The chain links TRBV28 to TRBJ2-7; D is undetermined. The receptor was derived from a human donor with non-small cell lung cancer who had stable disease on radiotherapy plus ipilimumab. Sequenced here: peripheral blood, sampled from a patient treated with radiotherapy plus ipilimumab. The CDR3 bases are TGTGCCAGTGCTGGTAGAGCGACCTACGAGCAGTACTTC. It codes for CASAGRATYEQYF.